The 7 T cell receptor beta chains in this list originate from one sample, sequenced in a study of OX40 agonist ivuxolimab in advanced cancers. Using immunoSEQ multiplex PCR, the repertoire was profiled, and TCRdb retains in-frame clones only, with some absent. Here the sample spans around 66,000 clones, about nine tenths being singletons. Sequencing used CD4+ or CD8+ T cells sorted from blood, obtained in a trial of the OX40 agonist ivuxolimab. The receptors stem from an adult with an advanced solid tumor such as melanoma, head and neck, liver or kidney cancer.

The gene calls are TRBV7-9 and TRBJ2-3, with 12 bases that match TRBD2. The CDR3 is made up of 19 amino acids. Germline CDR1 is SEHNR and CDR2 is FQNEAQ (reference sequence). Unmatched junction bases numbered 8, after V lost 1 base and J lost 0 bases. CDR3 in DNA: TGTGCCAGCAGCTTAGGACTAGCGGGGGACCATTATAGCACAGATACGCAGTATTTT. Protein: CASSLGLAGDHYSTDTQYF.

The chain uses TRBV19 and TRBJ2-3, with TRBD2 matching over 8 bases. J lost 0 bases, V lost 8 bases, and 10 bases had no gene match. The germline CDR1 and CDR2 sequences are LNHDA and SQIVND (reference sequence). The CDR3 runs to 16 residues. This CDR3 reads CASQTSENLSTDTQYF. The CDR3, as DNA: TGTGCCAGTCAGACTAGCGAGAACCTAAGCACAGATACGCAGTATTTT.

The chain combines TRBV7-9 with TRBJ2-3; TRBD2 matches at 10 bases. The V gene's germline CDR1 is SEHNR and CDR2 FQNEAQ (reference sequence). The J segment lost 2 bases and the V segment lost 5 bases, leaving 10 bases of the junction unmatched. The CDR3 length is 17 residues. The CDR3 region is CASSTASGGLLTDTQYF. The CDR3 bases are TGTGCCAGCAGCACCGCTAGCGGGGGCCTACTCACAGATACGCAGTATTTT.

The chain has TRBV7-9 and TRBJ1-1; perhaps TRBD1 as D (6 bases). CDR3 length: 14 amino acids. CDR1 SEHNR and CDR2 FQNEAQ come from the germline V gene (reference sequence). V was cut by 6 bases and J by 3 bases, with 14 bases left in between. The CDR3 DNA sequence: TGTGCCAGCAGAAAAAAGGCAGGGGACACTGAAGCTTTCTTT. This encodes CASRKKAGDTEAFF.

The chain recombines TRBV7-8 with TRBJ2-7; D remains ambiguous. Germline-derived CDR1 and CDR2 are SGHVS and FQNEAQ. Trimming removed 3 bases at V and 3 bases at J, with 12 bases between. There are 14 residues in the CDR3. The CDR3 spells CASSFGRAGYEQYF. CDR3 in DNA: TGTGCCAGCAGCTTTGGTCGCGCTGGCTACGAGCAGTACTTC.

The chain joins TRBV19 to TRBJ2-1, with 9 bases matching TRBD1. Germline-derived CDR1 and CDR2 are LNHDA and SQIVND (reference sequence). The CDR3 has 15 amino acids. The V segment lost 0 bases and the J segment 8 bases; nucleotides outside the gene matches: 5. The CDR3 DNA follows: TGTGCCAGTAGTATAGAACCGGGACAGGGCTATGAGCAGTTCTTC. It codes for CASSIEPGQGYEQFF. Full variable domain (missing parts from reference TRBV19 and TRBJ2-1): DGGITQSPKYLFRKEGQNVTLSCEQNLNHDAMYWYRQDPGQGLRLIYYSQIVNDFQKGDIAEGYSVSREKKESFPLTVTSAQKNPTAFYLCASSIEPGQGYEQFFGPGTRLTVL.

The rearrangement links TRBV7-9 to TRBJ1-1, with D maybe TRBD1 (6 bases). The ends were cut back, 4 bases at V and 8 bases at J, with 11 bases in the middle. The CDR3 has 12 residues. CDR1 and CDR2 (germline): SEHNR, FQNEAQ (reference sequence). This chain's CDR3 is CASSYTGSEAFF. As DNA, the CDR3 is TGTGCCAGCAGCTATACAGGGTCAGAAGCTTTCTTT.